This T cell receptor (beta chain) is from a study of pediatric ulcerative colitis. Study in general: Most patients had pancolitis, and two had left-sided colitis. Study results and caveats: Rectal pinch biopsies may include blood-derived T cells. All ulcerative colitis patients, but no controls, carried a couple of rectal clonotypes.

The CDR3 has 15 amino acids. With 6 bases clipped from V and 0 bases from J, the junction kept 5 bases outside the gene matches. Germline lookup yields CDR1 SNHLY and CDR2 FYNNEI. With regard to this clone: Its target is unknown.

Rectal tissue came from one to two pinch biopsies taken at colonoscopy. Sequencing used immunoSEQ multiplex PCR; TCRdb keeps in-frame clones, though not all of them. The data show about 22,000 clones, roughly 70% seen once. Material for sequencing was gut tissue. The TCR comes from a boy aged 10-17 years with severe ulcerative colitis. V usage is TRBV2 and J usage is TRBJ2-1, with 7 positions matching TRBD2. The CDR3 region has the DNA TGTGCCAGCAGGAGCGGGGCTAGCTCCTACAATGAGCAGTTCTTC. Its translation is CASRSGASSYNEQFF. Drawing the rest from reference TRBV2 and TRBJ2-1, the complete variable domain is EPEVTQTPSHQVTQMGQEVILRCVPISNHLYFYWYRQILGQKVEFLVSFYNNEISEKSEIFDDQFSVERPDGSNFTLKIRSTKLEDSAMYFCASRSGASSYNEQFFGPGTRLTVL.